This T cell receptor (beta chain) comes out of a study of tumor-infiltrating lymphocytes in oesophageal squamous cell carcinoma. This clonotype was counted many times. Each CDR3 protein gets one entry after TCRdb re-called the PCR reads with MiXCR. Of some 14,000 distinct CDR3 sequences listed, around half are singletons. This TCR derives from a male donor with esophageal squamous cell carcinoma. Specimen: blood.

CDR3 nucleotide sequence: TGTGCCACCAGTGCTGGTACTGGGGGGGTGTACAATGAGCAGTACTTC. Residues: CATSAGTGGVYNEQYF. The chain joins TRBV24-1 to TRBJ2-1, with 7 bases that match TRBD2. TRBJ2-7 matches the DNA end more closely, so the J call is doubtful. There are 16 residues in the CDR3. Germline lookup yields CDR1 KGHDR and CDR2 SFDVKD.